This T cell receptor (beta chain) stems from a study of immune evolution from preneoplasia to lung adenocarcinoma. The repertoire was sequenced with immunoSEQ multiplex PCR; TCRdb's copy has only in-frame clones and lacks some. The data contain 4,500 to 5,000 clones, over 65% of them singletons. Study-level results: Top clone frequencies peaked in normal lung, apparently declining through invasive adenocarcinoma.

Histologic diagnosis was independently verified by two lung pathologists. With respect to this clone: The antigen remains unidentified.

CDR1 is LNHDA and CDR2 is SQIVND in the germline V gene (reference sequence). The V gene end was trimmed by 6 bases and the J gene end by 0 bases; junction bases not matched to a gene: 6. CDR3 length equals 16 residues. Source material: FFPE adjacent normal lung tissue. The TCR sequence derives from a person between 60 and 80 years old with lung adenocarcinoma. The rearrangement uses TRBV19 and TRBJ1-3, with TRBD1 matching 9 bases. The CDR3 DNA is TGTGCCAGTAGCCCTAACAGGGGGCACTCTGGAAACACCATATATTTT. Its translation: CASSPNRGHSGNTIYF.